What follows is one T cell receptor (beta chain) and its context. What it binds is not known. The sample comes from a study of T-cell memory formation after mild COVID-19. Overall study findings and caveats: Most CD4+ clones that shrank were in CM and EM, while CD8+ ones turned up in EMRA.

Per germline, CDR1 SGHTA and CDR2 FQGNSA. V lost 6 bases and J 5 bases, leaving 16 bases between the germline ends. This CDR3 comprises 14 residues. TCRdb used MiXCR to reprocess the 5' RACE reads, holding one entry per CDR3 protein. In the table there are hundreds of thousands of distinct CDR3 sequences, around 22% of which are singletons. This clonotype was sampled from an adult woman who had mild COVID-19 (a few samples of this study predate the infection). Cell type and time point are not known. The specimen sequenced was PBMCs or a T cell subset sorted from them (not recorded which). The chain uses TRBV7-2 and TRBJ1-1; D remains unclear. CDR3 loop: CASRTTPMATEAFF. Here the CDR3 DNA reads TGTGCCAGCAGGACAACTCCTATGGCTACTGAAGCTTTCTTT.